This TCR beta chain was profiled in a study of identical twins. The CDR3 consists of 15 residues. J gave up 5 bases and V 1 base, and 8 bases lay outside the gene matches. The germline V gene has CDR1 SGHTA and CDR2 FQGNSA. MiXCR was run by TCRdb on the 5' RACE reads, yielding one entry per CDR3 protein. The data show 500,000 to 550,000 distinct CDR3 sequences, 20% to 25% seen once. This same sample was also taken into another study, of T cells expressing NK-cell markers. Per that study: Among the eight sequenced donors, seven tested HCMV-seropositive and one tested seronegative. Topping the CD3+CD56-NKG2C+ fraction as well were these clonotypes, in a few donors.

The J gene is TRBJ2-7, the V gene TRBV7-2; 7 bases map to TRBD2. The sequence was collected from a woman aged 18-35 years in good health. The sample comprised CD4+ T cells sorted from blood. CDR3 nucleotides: TGTGCCAGCAGCTTAGGGGGGGAGGGAAAGGACGAGCAGTACTTC. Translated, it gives CASSLGGEGKDEQYF.